This T cell receptor beta chain was sequenced for a study of T cell responses to AZD1222 COVID-19 vaccine. The wider study: Pooling of second doses given at about 4 or about 12 weeks was done. General study findings and limits: Once two AZD1222 doses were given, Spike-specific TCR breadth and depth went up. Regions 160-218 and 743-854 dominated among vaccine-associated CD4 TCRs spanning spike. Nearly half of spike-specific TCRs reportedly target variant regions that are unmutated in the B.1.351 and B.1.1.7 variants.

Sequencing used immunoSEQ multiplex PCR; TCRdb keeps in-frame clones, though not all of them. The data hold some 84,000 clones, with approximately 86% observed a single time. As concerns this clone: Its antigen is not identified.

The specimen comprised peripheral blood, sampled on day 0 of AZD1222 vaccination. This receptor was identified in an adult in good health.

CDR3 DNA: TGTGCCACCAGCAGAGATGCGGGTCAAGAGACCCAGTACTTC. This codes for CATSRDAGQETQYF. V gene TRBV15 combines with J gene TRBJ2-5, with D perhaps matching TRBD2 (5 bases). This CDR3 is built from 14 residues. Germline-derived CDR1 and CDR2 are LNHNV and YYDKDF (reference sequence). V lost 0 bases, J lost 2 bases, and 7 bases lay in between.